These 16 T cell receptor beta chains share one sample of origin, sequenced in a study of blood T cell repertoires in COVID-19. Produced via immunoSEQ multiplex PCR; TCRdb's table is partial and in-frame only. The sample lists a few hundred thousand clones, about 85% occurring once. The source material was peripheral blood. The source of these receptors is a man aged 45-60 years who had recovered from COVID-19.

The CDR3 DNA reads TGTGCCAGCCACGACAGGGAACGACTCCGTCAGCCCCAGCATTTT. Protein product: CASHDRERLRQPQHF. This sequence joins TRBV19 and TRBJ1-5, with 7 bases lining up with TRBD1. Trimming at V came to 9 bases and at J to 6 bases, leaving 14 bases not matched to a gene. The CDR3 totals 15 residues. Germline V gives CDR1 LNHDA, CDR2 SQIVND (reference sequence).

The gene calls are TRBV2 and TRBJ2-1; maybe TRBD1 (5 bases). V lost 5 bases, J lost 4 bases, and 15 bases lay in between. The germline CDR1 and CDR2 sequences are SNHLY and FYNNEI. The CDR3 is made up of 15 amino acids. This chain's CDR3 is CASSPPSGPYNEQFF. The CDR3 region has the DNA TGTGCCAGCAGTCCTCCCTCAGGGCCGTACAATGAGCAGTTCTTC.

The chain links TRBV2 to TRBJ2-1, with D tentatively TRBD2 (6 bases). The CDR3 length is 16 residues. Germline V gene data show CDR1 as SNHLY and CDR2 as FYNNEI. V was cut by 3 bases and J by 4 bases, with 16 bases left in between. Written as DNA, the CDR3 is TGTGCCAGCAGTGAGACCAGTATGGAGGGATACAATGAGCAGTTCTTC. This codes for CASSETSMEGYNEQFF.

This clone was seen only once. The chain links TRBV6-1 to TRBJ2-7; D is possibly TRBD1 (6 bases). Germline V CDR1 and CDR2: MNHNS, SASEGT. The CDR3 extends over 15 amino acids. The germline V and J ends were trimmed by 1 base and 2 bases, with 12 bases remaining between them. In nucleotides, the CDR3 is TGTGCCAGCAGTGAAGGTTGGCAGGGGACCTACGAGCAGTACTTC. Amino acid sequence: CASSEGWQGTYEQYF.

The V call is TRBV13, the J call TRBJ2-1; possibly TRBD2 for D (6 bases). This CDR3 has 17 amino acids. The V gene lost 5 bases and the J gene lost 2 bases, with 19 bases spanning the gap. Looked up from germline, CDR1 is PRHDT and CDR2 is FYEKMQ (reference sequence). The CDR3 DNA sequence: TGTGCCAGCAGCCCCCTTCGGTCTAGCGTCACCTACAATGAGCAGTTCTTC. It encodes CASSPLRSSVTYNEQFF.

This sequence joins TRBV27 and TRBJ1-5, with D maybe TRBD1 (5 bases). Germline loops: CDR1 MNHEY, CDR2 SMNVEV (reference sequence). This CDR3 is built from 14 residues. The V end was cut by 3 bases, the J end by 4 bases, with 10 bases between. The CDR3 region is CASSFRARNQPQHF. The CDR3 bases are TGTGCCAGCAGTTTCAGGGCTCGAAATCAGCCCCAGCATTTT.

In the case of this clone: The same CDR3 arises from other DNA sequences in this sample as well. V and J are TRBV18 and TRBJ1-3; D ambiguous. The ends were cut back, 3 bases at V and 0 bases at J, with 6 bases in the middle. This CDR3 spans 14 amino acids. The germline V gene has CDR1 KGHSH and CDR2 LQKENI. The CDR3 DNA sequence: TGTGCCAGCTCACCCCGGGACTCTGGAAACACCATATATTTT. This sequence encodes CASSPRDSGNTIYF.

The rearrangement links TRBV18 to TRBJ1-2; 7 positions agree with TRBD1. The CDR3 is 13 residues long. Trimming cost V 3 bases and J 4 bases; bases outside gene matches: 2. Per the germline V gene, CDR1 is KGHSH and CDR2 is LQKENI. The CDR3 loop is CASSPGTVYGYTF. The CDR3, as DNA: TGTGCCAGCTCACCCGGGACAGTCTATGGCTACACCTTC.

V usage is TRBV5-5 and J usage is TRBJ2-5, with 9 bases that match TRBD1. Trimming took 1 base from V and 0 from J; bases not matched to a gene: 4. CDR1 is SGHKS, CDR2 YYEKEE, per germline (reference sequence). The CDR3 loop spans 16 amino acids. The CDR3 region has the DNA TGTGCCAGCAGCTTGACCGGGACAGGGAACCAAGAGACCCAGTACTTC. It translates to CASSLTGTGNQETQYF.

V gene TRBV10-1 combines with J gene TRBJ2-3; 10 bases are a match to TRBD2. The CDR3 is made up of 16 amino acids. Trimming removed 5 bases from V and 4 bases from J; junction bases left unmatched: 9. The germline V gene encodes CDR1 WNHNN and CDR2 SYGVQD (reference sequence). CDR3 amino acids: CASSPSGRALSDTQYF. CDR3 nucleotide sequence: TGCGCCAGCAGTCCCAGCGGGAGGGCCCTGTCAGATACGCAGTATTTT.

This clone was detected only once. This chain links TRBV5-1 with TRBJ1-6, with D perhaps matching TRBD1 (6 bases). Trimming removed 7 bases from V and 7 bases from J, with 12 bases in between. Germline V gene sequence: CDR1 SGHRS, CDR2 YFSETQ. CDR3 length: 13 residues. CDR3: CASSGRGNSPLHF. Here the CDR3 DNA reads TGCGCCAGCTCCGGCAGGGGCAATTCACCCCTCCACTTT.

CDR3 DNA sequence: TGTGCCAGCAGCGTATACAGGGAAAGTTCACCCCTCCACTTT. Protein: CASSVYRESSPLHF. V gene TRBV9 combines with J gene TRBJ1-6; tentative D call: TRBD1 (6 bases). Trimming took off 1 base at V and 9 bases at J, with 11 bases between the two ends. Germline values: CDR1 SGDLS, CDR2 YYNGEE. The CDR3 extends over 14 amino acids.

This chain joins TRBV10-3 and TRBJ1-1; tentatively, D is TRBD1 (6 bases). Deletions cut 2 bases from V and 4 bases from J, with 11 bases between. There are 14 residues in the CDR3. Looked up from germline, CDR1 is ENHRY and CDR2 is SYGVKD. CDR3 sequence: CAISEGTPVTEAFF. CDR3 nucleotides: TGTGCCATCAGTGAGGGGACACCCGTCACTGAAGCTTTCTTT.

The CDR3 DNA is TGTGCCAGCAGCCAATATCAGGGTACCGAGCAGTACTTC. This gives the protein CASSQYQGTEQYF. V and J are TRBV7-7 and TRBJ2-7; D might be TRBD1 (5 bases). CDR1 is SSHAT and CDR2 is FNYEAQ in the germline V gene (reference sequence). The CDR3 covers 13 residues. V was clipped by 5 bases and J by 6 bases, with 14 bases between them. Filled out from reference TRBV7-7 and TRBJ2-7, the complete variable domain reads GAGVSQSPRYKVTKRGQDVTLRCDPISSHATLYWYQQALGQGPEFLTYFNYEAQPDKSGLPSDRFSAERPEGSISTLTIQRTEQRDSAMYRCASSQYQGTEQYFGPGTRLTVT.

This chain connects TRBV5-1 to TRBJ2-3, with 7 bases lining up with TRBD2. With 4 bases clipped from V and 0 bases from J, the junction kept 14 bases outside the gene matches. CDR3 length: 18 residues. CDR1 is SGHRS and CDR2 is YFSETQ in the germline V gene. Here the CDR3 DNA reads TGCGCCAGCAGCCTCACGGGGGGTCGCGCCACAAGCACAGATACGCAGTATTTT. It encodes CASSLTGGRATSTDTQYF.

The CDR3 coding sequence is TGCGCCAGCAGCACTGGGGCTAGCGCTGCACAAGAGACCCAGTACTTC. The encoded protein is CASSTGASAAQETQYF. V usage is TRBV5-1 and J usage is TRBJ2-5, with a tentative D call TRBD2 (6 bases). The V end lost 4 bases, the J end lost 2 bases, and 18 bases lay between the germline ends. This CDR3 has 16 amino acids. Germline V gene data show CDR1 as SGHRS and CDR2 as YFSETQ.